This T cell receptor beta chain stems from a study of T-cell reconstitution after alpha-beta-depleted transplantation in children. This CDR3 spans 14 amino acids. V was clipped by 0 bases and J by 3 bases, with 9 bases between them. Germline-derived CDR1 and CDR2 are SGHRS and YFSETQ. Study-level points and caveats: There were reportedly several hundred expanded graft clones from which alpha-beta T cells came about two months after transplant.

This clonotype occurred many times. The antigen remains unidentified. As it was prepared, the TCRbeta library received unique molecular identifiers. From the PCR reads, TCRdb called clonotypes with MiXCR, one entry per CDR3 protein. The sample includes about 980,000 distinct CDR3 sequences, 25% to 30% of them seen just once. Sequences were derived from PBMCs, mostly from graft donor cells, sampled 360 days after TCRalphabeta/CD19-depleted stem cell transplant. The J gene is TRBJ2-5, the V gene TRBV5-1, with no clear D. The sequence was collected from a boy less than two years old who had a stem cell transplant for SCID, so the T cells may come from the graft donor. The CDR3, as DNA: TGCGCCAGCAGCTTGGAGGTGAAGAAAGAGACCCAGTACTTC. The encoded protein is CASSLEVKKETQYF. Full variable domain (outside the CDR3, taken from reference TRBV5-1 and TRBJ2-5): KAGVTQTPRYLIKTRGQQVTLSCSPISGHRSVSWYQQTPGQGLQFLFEYFSETQRNKGNFPGRFSGRQFSNSRSEMNVSTLELGDSALYLCASSLEVKKETQYFGPGTRLLVL.